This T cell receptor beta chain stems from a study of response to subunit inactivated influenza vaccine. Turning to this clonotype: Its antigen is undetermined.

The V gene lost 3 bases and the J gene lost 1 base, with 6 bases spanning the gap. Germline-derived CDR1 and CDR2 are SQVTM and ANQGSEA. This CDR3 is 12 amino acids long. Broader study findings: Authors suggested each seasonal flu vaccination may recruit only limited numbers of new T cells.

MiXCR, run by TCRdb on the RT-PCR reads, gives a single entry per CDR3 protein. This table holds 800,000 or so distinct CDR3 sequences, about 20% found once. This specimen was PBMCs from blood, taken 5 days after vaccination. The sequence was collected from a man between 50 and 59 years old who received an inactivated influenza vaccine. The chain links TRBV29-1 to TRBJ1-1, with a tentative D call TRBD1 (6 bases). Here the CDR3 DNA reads TGCAGCGTTGAGGACAGGAACACTGAAGCTTTCTTT. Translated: CSVEDRNTEAFF.